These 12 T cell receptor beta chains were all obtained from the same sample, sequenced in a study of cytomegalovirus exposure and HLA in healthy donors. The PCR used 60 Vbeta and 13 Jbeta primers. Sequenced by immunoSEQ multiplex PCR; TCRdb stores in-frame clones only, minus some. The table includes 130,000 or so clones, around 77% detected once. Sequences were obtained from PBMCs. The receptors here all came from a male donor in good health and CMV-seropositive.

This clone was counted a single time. The CDR3 is CATLKDMTENYGYTF. The CDR3 region has the DNA TGTGCCACCCTAAAAGATATGACTGAGAACTATGGCTACACCTTC. The chain couples TRBV6-1 to TRBJ1-2; D unclear. Deletions cut 10 bases from V and 2 bases from J, with 20 bases between. The CDR3 has 15 amino acids. Germline lookup yields CDR1 MNHNS and CDR2 SASEGT.

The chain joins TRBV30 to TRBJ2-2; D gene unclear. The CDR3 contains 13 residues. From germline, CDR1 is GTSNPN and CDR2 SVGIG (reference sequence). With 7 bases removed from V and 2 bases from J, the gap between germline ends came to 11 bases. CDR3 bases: TGTGCCTTTGGCAAAACCAACACCGGGGAGCTGTTTTTT. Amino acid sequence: CAFGKTNTGELFF.

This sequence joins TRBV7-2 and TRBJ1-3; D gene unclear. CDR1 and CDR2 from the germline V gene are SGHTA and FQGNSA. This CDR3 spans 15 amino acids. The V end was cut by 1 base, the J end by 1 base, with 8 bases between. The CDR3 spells CASSLVAGSGNTIYF. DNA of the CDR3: TGTGCCAGCAGCTTAGTTGCGGGGTCTGGAAACACCATATATTTT.

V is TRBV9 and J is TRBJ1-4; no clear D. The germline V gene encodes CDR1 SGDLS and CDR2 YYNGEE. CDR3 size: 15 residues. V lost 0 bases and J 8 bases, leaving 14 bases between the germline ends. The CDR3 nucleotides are TGTGCCAGCAGCGTAGATGAAGGAGCGGGGGAAAAACTGTTTTTT. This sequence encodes CASSVDEGAGEKLFF.

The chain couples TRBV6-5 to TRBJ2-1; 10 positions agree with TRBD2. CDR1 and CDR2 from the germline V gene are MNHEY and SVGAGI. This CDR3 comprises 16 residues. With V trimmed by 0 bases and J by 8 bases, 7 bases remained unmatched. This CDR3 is CASSYSMSSGSYEQFF. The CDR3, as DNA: TGTGCCAGCAGTTACTCGATGTCTAGCGGGAGCTATGAGCAGTTCTTC.

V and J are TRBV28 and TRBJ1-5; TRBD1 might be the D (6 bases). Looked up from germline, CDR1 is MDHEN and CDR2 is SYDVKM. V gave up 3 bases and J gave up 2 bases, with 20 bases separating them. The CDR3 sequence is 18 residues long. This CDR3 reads CASSFLGQLGPGNQPQHF. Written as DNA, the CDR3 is TGTGCCAGCAGTTTTTTAGGACAGTTGGGCCCTGGCAATCAGCCCCAGCATTTT.

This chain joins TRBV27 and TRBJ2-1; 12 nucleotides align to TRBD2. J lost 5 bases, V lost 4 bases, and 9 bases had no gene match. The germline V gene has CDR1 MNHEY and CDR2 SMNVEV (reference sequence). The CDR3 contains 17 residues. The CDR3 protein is CASSSTLAGGPDNEQFF. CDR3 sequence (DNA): TGTGCCAGCAGTTCCACCCTAGCGGGAGGGCCCGACAATGAGCAGTTCTTC.

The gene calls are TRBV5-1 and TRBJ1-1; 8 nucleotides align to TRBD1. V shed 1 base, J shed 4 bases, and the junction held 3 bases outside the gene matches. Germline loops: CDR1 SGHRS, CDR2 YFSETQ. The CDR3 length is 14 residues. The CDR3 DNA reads TGCGCCAGCAGCTTGAGGCAGGGGGCCACTGAAGCTTTCTTT. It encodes CASSLRQGATEAFF.

CDR3 DNA sequence: TGTGCCAGCTCCCCCGACAGCTCTGGAAACACCATATATTTT. Translation gives CASSPDSSGNTIYF. The chain employs TRBV18 and TRBJ1-3; D is perhaps TRBD1 (5 bases). Trimming removed 6 bases from V and 0 bases from J, with 9 bases in between. The V gene's germline CDR1 is KGHSH and CDR2 LQKENI. This CDR3 comprises 14 residues.

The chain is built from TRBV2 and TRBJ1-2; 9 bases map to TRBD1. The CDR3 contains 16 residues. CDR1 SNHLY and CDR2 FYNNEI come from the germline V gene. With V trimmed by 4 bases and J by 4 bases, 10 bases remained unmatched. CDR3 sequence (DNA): TGTGCCAGCAGTGTAAATACCCCGGGACAGGGCTATGGCTACACCTTC. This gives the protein CASSVNTPGQGYGYTF.

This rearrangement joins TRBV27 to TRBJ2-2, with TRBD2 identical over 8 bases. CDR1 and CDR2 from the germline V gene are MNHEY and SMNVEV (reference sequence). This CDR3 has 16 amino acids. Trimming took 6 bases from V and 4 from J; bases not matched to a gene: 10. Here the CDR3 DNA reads TGTGCCAGCAGCCAGGTCGGGACTAGTGGCACCGGGGAGCTGTTTTTT. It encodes CASSQVGTSGTGELFF.

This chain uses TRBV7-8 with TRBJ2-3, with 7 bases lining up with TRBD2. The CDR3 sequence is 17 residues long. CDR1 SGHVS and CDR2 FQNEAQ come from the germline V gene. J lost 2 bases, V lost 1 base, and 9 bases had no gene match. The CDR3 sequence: CASSLESERDTTDTQYF. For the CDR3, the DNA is TGTGCCAGCAGCTTAGAATCCGAGCGGGATACCACAGATACGCAGTATTTT. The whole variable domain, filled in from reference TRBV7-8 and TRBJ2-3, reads GAGVSQSPRYKVAKRGQDVALRCDPISGHVSLFWYQQALGQGPEFLTYFQNEAQLDKSGLPSDRFFAERPEGSVSTLKIQRTQQEDSAVYLCASSLESERDTTDTQYFGPGTRLTVL.